This TCR beta chain was identified during a study of identical twins. Findings of the study overall: Low generation-probability sequences were in excess among twin-shared out-of-frame alpha sequences.

Germline CDR1 SGHTA, CDR2 FQGNSA. The V end was cut by 2 bases, the J end by 3 bases, with 11 bases between. The CDR3 runs to 15 residues. This clonotype was seen at least ten times. Its antigen remains unidentified. Template switching created a universal primer site, and the cDNA included unique molecular identifiers. One entry per CDR3 protein, called by TCRdb with MiXCR from the 5' RACE reads. The table records about 200,000 distinct CDR3 sequences, about 11% of them present only once. The receptor was isolated from a man aged 50-60 years in good health. V is TRBV7-2 and J is TRBJ2-1; D is perhaps TRBD1 (6 bases). The sequenced material came from memory T cells sorted from blood. The chain's CDR3 is CASSLRETGYNEQFF. The CDR3 DNA follows: TGTGCCAGCAGCTTAAGAGAGACAGGCTACAATGAGCAGTTCTTC.